There are many counts of the clone carrying this T cell receptor (beta chain). Its specificity is not known. These data come from a study of neurological immune-mediated disorders. TCRdb reprocessed the 5' RACE reads with MiXCR, giving one entry per CDR3 protein. The data hold about 88,000 distinct CDR3 sequences, with about 3.8% observed a single time. Unsorted libraries were generated from 2 million PBMCs. These cells had been stored in RNAlater at -80 C. Overall study findings and caveats: In HTLV-1-associated myelopathy, TCR clonal expansion was greatest, whereas multiple sclerosis had the least, falling below healthy controls.

V was pared by 2 bases and J by 8 bases, with 13 bases between. The CDR3 loop spans 14 amino acids. Germline V lookup: CDR1 SGHVS, CDR2 FQNEAQ. The chain employs TRBV7-8 and TRBJ2-1, with D perhaps matching TRBD1 (6 bases). The TCR was taken from a young woman with multiple sclerosis. The sequenced material came from PBMCs. CDR3 protein: CASSLNHRVYEQFF. CDR3 in DNA: TGTGCCAGCAGCTTAAACCACAGGGTCTATGAGCAGTTCTTC.